Reported below is one TCR beta chain. TCRdb keeps only in-frame clones here, not all; method: immunoSEQ multiplex PCR. The data contain approximately 300,000 clones, roughly 88% of them singletons. The CDR3 loop spans 14 amino acids. Trimming removed 8 bases from V and 1 base from J, with 15 bases in between. Germline V gene lookup returns CDR1 MNHEY and CDR2 SMNVEV (reference sequence). This entry comes from a study of blood T cell repertoires in COVID-19. The V gene is TRBV27, the J gene TRBJ2-7; maybe TRBD1 (5 bases). The sample taken for sequencing was peripheral blood. The TCR comes from a woman in her forties or fifties with acute or convalescent COVID-19. As DNA, the CDR3 is TGTGCCAGCGGGGTGAAAGGGGCATCCTACGAGCAGTACTTC. It codes for CASGVKGASYEQYF.